The next 14 T cell receptor beta chains were all read from a single sample in a study of T cells in Graves' hyperthyroidism and ophthalmopathy. TCR beta CDR3 regions were amplified from RNA transcripts. The HTBI primer set was used in a first-round RT-PCR of the TCR CDR3. Using its own MiXCR run on the multiplex PCR reads, TCRdb lists one record per CDR3 protein. The table lists some 350,000 distinct CDR3 sequences, under 20% of them singletons, with around 3.6% in the top ten. The sequenced sample consisted of blood. Receptor source: a woman under 30 with Graves' hyperthyroidism.

This clonotype was seen many times. The V and J genes are TRBV6-1 and TRBJ2-3; unclear D gene. Germline-derived CDR1 and CDR2 are MNHNS and SASEGT. The V gene lost 0 bases and the J gene lost 7 bases, with 8 bases spanning the gap. This CDR3 spans 13 amino acids. CDR3 coding DNA: TGTGCCAGCAGTGAAGCCACTGTTAATACGCAGTATTTT. Encoded protein: CASSEATVNTQYF.

This clonotype was recorded many times. The chain carries TRBV15 and TRBJ1-5, with 8 positions matching TRBD1. The length of the CDR3 is 14 residues. V shed 5 bases and J 6 bases; nucleotides not matched to a gene: 6. CDR1 is LNHNV, CDR2 YYDKDF, per germline (reference sequence). CDR3 DNA: TGTGCCACCAGCGAGGGACAGGAGTTTCAGCCCCAGCATTTT. The encoded protein is CATSEGQEFQPQHF.

This sequence joins TRBV12-3 or TRBV12-4 and TRBJ2-7, with TRBD2 matching 11 bases. The CDR3 is 14 residues long. The junction had 5 bases not matched to a gene; V was cut back by 4 bases and J by 6 bases. The CDR3, as DNA: TGTGCCAGCAGTTATAGCGGGGGGGGTCGCGAGCAGTACTTC. This codes for CASSYSGGGREQYF.

This clonotype occurred many times. The gene calls are TRBV3-1 and TRBJ2-4, with TRBD1 identical over 7 bases. Germline V CDR1 and CDR2: LGHDT, YNNKEL (reference sequence). V gave up 1 base and J gave up 4 bases; unmatched junction bases: 4. The CDR3 sequence is 15 residues long. This CDR3 is CASSQVRDRKNIQYF. The CDR3 coding sequence is TGTGCCAGCAGCCAAGTCCGGGACAGAAAAAACATTCAGTACTTC.

This clonotype showed up many times. V usage is TRBV28 and J usage is TRBJ1-2; D is perhaps TRBD1 (5 bases). V was pared by 5 bases and J by 6 bases, with 16 bases between. This CDR3 has 14 amino acids. Germline-derived CDR1 and CDR2 are MDHEN and SYDVKM. Here the CDR3 reads CASSISPGGNGYTF. In nucleotides, the CDR3 is TGTGCCAGCAGTATTAGCCCGGGGGGAAATGGCTACACCTTC.

For this clonotype: A read error may be the cause here, since a much bigger clone is one base away. Here the CDR3 omits its conserved ending phenylalanine or tryptophan, so a read error is the likely source. J is TRBJ2-7 and V is TRBV11-2; D may be TRBD2 (5 bases). The V and J ends lost 1 base and 3 bases respectively, with 13 bases between them. Germline CDR1 is SGHAT and CDR2 is FQNNGV. This CDR3 has 15 amino acids. CDR3 sequence reads: CASSLGRARGYEQYS. In DNA, the CDR3 is TGTGCCAGCAGCTTAGGTAGAGCACGGGGCTACGAGCAGTACTCC.

The table lists this clonotype with many counts. The chain uses TRBV4-1 and TRBJ1-2, with D maybe TRBD1 (5 bases). Germline-derived CDR1 and CDR2 are MGHRA and YSYEKL. CDR3 length: 15 amino acids. The V end was cut by 1 base, the J end by 8 bases, with 17 bases between. The CDR3 reads CASSQGSRDRRGYTF. DNA of the CDR3: TGCGCCAGCAGCCAAGGGTCCAGGGACCGTAGGGGCTACACCTTC.

The chain is built from TRBV24-1 and TRBJ2-2; 9 positions agree with TRBD1. CDR1 is KGHDR, CDR2 SFDVKD, per germline. V was clipped by 9 bases and J by 6 bases; unmatched bases: 7. CDR3 length: 14 amino acids. The CDR3 region is CATEDRGIAGELFF. In DNA form, the CDR3 reads TGTGCCACCGAAGACAGGGGGATTGCCGGGGAGCTGTTTTTT.

In its sample, this clonotype was seen many times. This sequence joins TRBV7-8 and TRBJ2-7; 8 nucleotides align to TRBD1. There are 14 residues in the CDR3. The germline gives CDR1 SGHVS, CDR2 FQNEAQ. The V segment lost 5 bases and the J segment 3 bases; nucleotides outside the gene matches: 6. The CDR3, as DNA: TGTGCCAGCAGCCGGAGGGACAGGAACTACGAGCAGTACTTC. This sequence encodes CASSRRDRNYEQYF.

In this sample, this clonotype turned up many times. The V call is TRBV29-1, the J call TRBJ1-1, with TRBD1 as a possible D gene (5 bases). V lost 4 bases and J lost 0, with 6 bases in between. Germline CDR1 is SQVTM and CDR2 is ANQGSEA. The CDR3 extends over 12 amino acids. The CDR3 nucleotides read TGCAGCGTTGCGGGGGTGAACACTGAAGCTTTCTTT. Amino acids: CSVAGVNTEAFF.

The chain links TRBV5-5 to TRBJ1-1; D gene uncertain. CDR3 length: 13 amino acids. Between the trimmed V and J ends, which lost 7 bases and 3 bases, there was a span of 13 bases. Looked up from germline, CDR1 is SGHKS and CDR2 is YYEKEE (reference sequence). As DNA, the CDR3 is TGTGCCAGCGCGCTGTTGATCGACACTGAAGCTTTCTTT. Protein product: CASALLIDTEAFF.

The chain links TRBV5-1 to TRBJ2-7; a weak D match, TRBD1 (5 bases). V was clipped by 5 bases and J by 2 bases, with 20 bases between them. Germline CDR1 and CDR2: SGHRS and YFSETQ. There are 16 residues in the CDR3. CDR3 nucleotide sequence: TGCGCCAGCAGTCCGGGTTTGGGGCCCCTGACCTACGAGCAGTACTTC. This translates into CASSPGLGPLTYEQYF. The full variable domain, rest sourced from reference TRBV5-1 and TRBJ2-7, is KAGVTQTPRYLIKTRGQQVTLSCSPISGHRSVSWYQQTPGQGLQFLFEYFSETQRNKGNFPGRFSGRQFSNSRSEMNVSTLELGDSALYLCASSPGLGPLTYEQYFGPGTRLTVT.

This clonotype was recorded many times. This chain links TRBV2 with TRBJ1-2, with 10 bases identical to TRBD1. Germline V gene data show CDR1 as SNHLY and CDR2 as FYNNEI. Germline trimming cut 3 bases from V and 6 bases from J; bases unmatched to any gene: 4. The CDR3 has 14 residues. The CDR3 protein is CASSDDRGLDGYTF. In DNA form, the CDR3 reads TGTGCCAGCAGTGATGACAGGGGGCTGGATGGCTACACCTTC.

The table lists this clonotype with many counts. The chain uses TRBV30 and TRBJ2-7, with D unresolved. The CDR3 consists of 14 residues. V was cut by 2 bases and J by 2 bases, with 13 bases left in between. The germline CDR1 and CDR2 sequences are GTSNPN and SVGIG (reference sequence). For the CDR3, the DNA is TGTGCCTGGAGTACTATCACGCCCCCCTACGAGCAGTACTTC. Translated, it gives CAWSTITPPYEQYF. Together with reference TRBV30 and TRBJ2-7, the CDR3 gives the full variable domain: SQTIHQWPATLVQPVGSPLSLECTVEGTSNPNLYWYRQAAGRGLQLLFYSVGIGQISSEVPQNLSASRPQDRQFILSSKKLLLSDSGFYLCAWSTITPPYEQYFGPGTRLTVT.